This entry lists 4 T cell receptor beta chains sequenced from one sample in a study of blood T cell repertoires in COVID-19. TCRdb's copy holds only in-frame clones and misses some; the assay was immunoSEQ multiplex PCR. The profile covers about 120,000 clones, with 75% to 90% appearing a single time and about 29% taken by the ten largest. The sequenced sample was peripheral blood. All receptors come from a man aged 65 to 79 with active or convalescent COVID-19.

V gene TRBV11-2 combines with J gene TRBJ1-3, with D perhaps matching TRBD1 (6 bases). Between the trimmed V and J ends, which lost 1 base and 2 bases, there was a span of 9 bases. Germline CDR1 is SGHAT and CDR2 is FQNNGV. CDR3 length equals 15 residues. DNA of the CDR3: TGTGCCAGCAGCTTAGTTTGGGACACTGGAAACACCATATATTTT. This gives the protein CASSLVWDTGNTIYF.

The rearrangement uses TRBV18 and TRBJ2-6, with D tentatively TRBD2 (5 bases). From germline, CDR1 is KGHSH and CDR2 LQKENI. Trimming removed 6 bases from V and 0 bases from J, with 9 bases in between. The CDR3 length is 15 residues. DNA of the CDR3: TGTGCCAGCTCGCACGGGATCTCTGGGGCCAACGTCCTGACTTTC. The encoded protein is CASSHGISGANVLTF.

This clone was detected only once. V is TRBV5-8 and J is TRBJ1-6; 9 nucleotides match TRBD1. The germline V gene encodes CDR1 SGHTS and CDR2 YDEGEE. V shed 3 bases, J shed 7 bases, and the junction held 5 bases outside the gene matches. This CDR3 spans 15 amino acids. The CDR3 bases are TGTGCCAGCAGCTCCCCGGGGACAGGGAATTCACCCCTCCACTTT. The encoded protein is CASSSPGTGNSPLHF.

This clone is a singleton in its sample. The gene calls are TRBV19 and TRBJ1-6; tentative D call: TRBD1 (6 bases). Germline V CDR1 and CDR2: LNHDA, SQIVND (reference sequence). Trimming left V 9 bases short and J 5 bases short, with 8 bases between. The CDR3 covers 12 residues. The CDR3 region has the DNA TGTGCCAGACAGGGAGATAATTCACCCCTCCACTTT. Amino acids: CARQGDNSPLHF.